This T cell receptor (beta chain) was identified during a study of blood T cell repertoires in COVID-19. Study-wide context: COVID-19 samples from acute and convalescent phases originated in the United States, Italy and Spain.

This clone was recorded once. CDR3 length equals 18 residues. Germline CDR1 LNHDA, CDR2 SQIVND (reference sequence). Unmatched junction bases numbered 12, after V lost 0 bases and J lost 4 bases. Per the authors' pipeline: By means of reference gene primer amplification, nucleated cell counts were estimated. Assay: immunoSEQ multiplex PCR; the TCRdb copy retains only in-frame clones and omits some. V and J calls and clone size are given by that table; D and trimming were obtained from the DNA. The sample holds some 210,000 clones, over 70% seen once. This rearrangement joins TRBV19 to TRBJ1-1; TRBD1 matches 9 bases. Sequencing was carried out using peripheral blood. The TCR sequence derives from a man aged 45-65 years with active or convalescent COVID-19. This CDR3 reads CASSIDEWDREGGTEAFF. CDR3 sequence (DNA): TGTGCCAGTAGTATAGATGAGTGGGACAGGGAAGGGGGCACTGAAGCTTTCTTT. The variable domain in full, with the rest retrieved from reference TRBV19 and TRBJ1-1, is DGGITQSPKYLFRKEGQNVTLSCEQNLNHDAMYWYRQDPGQGLRLIYYSQIVNDFQKGDIAEGYSVSREKKESFPLTVTSAQKNPTAFYLCASSIDEWDREGGTEAFFGQGTRLTVV.